The 18 T cell receptor beta chains below come from one sample, sequenced in a study of T cell repertoires in cytomegalovirus infection. TCRdb passed the reads through MiXCR, listing each CDR3 protein once. The data contain approximately 170,000 distinct CDR3 sequences, 13% to 15% of them singletons. Sequenced: PBMCs. All receptors derive from a human donor in good health (CMV status not recorded). Some clones in this sample may be carry-over from other donors' samples.

This clonotype was recorded at least ten times. V and J are TRBV2 and TRBJ2-5; D perhaps matches TRBD2 (6 bases). Germline-derived CDR1 and CDR2 are SNHLY and FYNNEI. V was shortened by 0 bases and J by 3 bases, with 14 bases between the two germline ends. The CDR3 extends over 16 amino acids. The CDR3 reads CASSEALGRGEETQYF. The CDR3 nucleotides are TGTGCCAGCAGTGAAGCGCTTGGGCGGGGCGAAGAGACCCAGTACTTC.

This clonotype was picked up many times. Written as DNA, the CDR3 is TGTGCCAGCAGTCCCACCGGGCGGGGCGCAGGGACCCAGTACTTC. The encoded protein is CASSPTGRGAGTQYF. The chain couples TRBV12-3 or TRBV12-4 to TRBJ2-5; TRBD2 is a possible D gene (6 bases). Trimming stripped 5 bases from V and 7 bases from J, with 20 bases between. The CDR3 has 15 residues.

The chain recombines TRBV7-3 with TRBJ2-1; D possibly corresponds to TRBD1 (6 bases). The CDR3 length is 13 residues. V lost 3 bases to trimming and J lost 7 bases, with 10 bases between them. Germline V gives CDR1 SGHTA, CDR2 FQGTGA. The DNA for the CDR3 is TGTGCCAGCAGCTTTGGACAGAGAAATGAGCAGTTCTTC. This codes for CASSFGQRNEQFF.

The sample holds one count of this clonotype. A read error may explain this, as a much larger clone is one base away. Since the CDR3 does not end with the conserved phenylalanine or tryptophan, this likely comes from a read error. This rearrangement joins TRBV5-3 to TRBJ2-5, with TRBD2 matching 8 bases. TRBV5-3 qualifies as an ORF whose function is uncertain. This CDR3 region has 15 residues. The CDR3 bases are TGTGCCAGCAGCTTGAGTAGCGGGGTTGCAGAGACCCAGTACCTC. It yields the protein CASSLSSGVAETQYL.

The chain recombines TRBV14 with TRBJ2-1, with D maybe TRBD1 (6 bases). This CDR3 comprises 12 residues. Germline CDR1 and CDR2: SGHDN and FVKESK. Trimming left V 4 bases short and J 9 bases short, with 10 bases between. This CDR3 reads CASSRTGFEQFF. The CDR3 nucleotides read TGTGCCAGCAGCCGAACAGGGTTTGAGCAGTTCTTC. Looking up the rest from reference TRBV14 and TRBJ2-1 gives the full variable domain: EAGVTQFPSHSVIEKGQTVTLRCDPISGHDNLYWYRRVMGKEIKFLLHFVKESKQDESGMPNNRFLAERTGGTYSTLKVQPAELEDSGVYFCASSRTGFEQFFGPGTRLTVL.

This rearrangement joins TRBV15 to TRBJ2-7; 8 bases agree with TRBD2. V lost 0 bases to trimming and J lost 6 bases; unmatched junction nucleotides: 7. Germline values: CDR1 LNHNV, CDR2 YYDKDF (reference sequence). CDR3 size: 15 residues. CDR3 bases: TGTGCCACCAGCAGAGATCTAGGACTAGCCCTCGAGCAGTACTTC. Amino acid sequence: CATSRDLGLALEQYF.

This clonotype was counted at least ten times. The rearrangement uses TRBV7-3 and TRBJ1-5; D gene uncertain. Trimming shortened V by 3 bases and J by 5 bases, and 8 bases separated the two germline ends. Per germline, CDR1 SGHTA and CDR2 FQGTGA. The CDR3 covers 13 residues. CDR3 sequence reads: CASSFSLDQPQHF. CDR3 in DNA: TGTGCCAGCAGCTTCTCCCTTGATCAGCCCCAGCATTTT.

This clonotype appeared many times. CDR3 DNA sequence: TGTGCCAGCAGCCATGAGACGGACGTCTGGTCCTACAATGAGCAGTTCTTC. Its protein is CASSHETDVWSYNEQFF. The chain is built from TRBV7-8 and TRBJ2-1; D gene unclear. V was cut by 5 bases and J by 1 base, with 18 bases left in between. The germline gives CDR1 SGHVS, CDR2 FQNEAQ. This CDR3 spans 17 amino acids.

There are many counts of this clonotype. The V and J genes are TRBV12-3 or TRBV12-4 and TRBJ1-1; D may be TRBD1 (6 bases). This CDR3 is 13 amino acids long. With 2 bases removed from V and 4 bases from J, the gap between germline ends came to 8 bases. CDR3 DNA sequence: TGTGCCAGCAGTTTAAAGGGGGTCACTGAAGCTTTCTTT. Amino acid sequence: CASSLKGVTEAFF.

This chain connects TRBV15 to TRBJ1-1; 7 nucleotides align to TRBD1. With V trimmed by 5 bases and J by 1 base, 7 bases remained unmatched. Germline CDR1 and CDR2: LNHNV and YYDKDF (reference sequence). This CDR3 spans 15 amino acids. CDR3 residues: CATSGRTGRNTEAFF. Written as DNA, the CDR3 is TGTGCCACCAGCGGAAGGACAGGACGGAACACTGAAGCTTTCTTT.

This clonotype was detected only once. The rearrangement joins TRBV18 to TRBJ2-7; 8 nucleotides align to TRBD1. Germline assignment: CDR1 KGHSH and CDR2 LQKENI. Losses at the gene ends were 1 base for V and 2 bases for J; bases not matched to a gene: 1. The CDR3 runs to 14 residues. Here the CDR3 reads CASSPRQGTYEQYF. The CDR3 DNA is TGTGCCAGCTCACCACGACAGGGGACCTACGAGCAGTACTTC.

This clonotype occurred a few times. V and J are TRBV29-1 and TRBJ2-5, with D perhaps TRBD1 or TRBD2 (6 bases each). Germline V gene lookup returns CDR1 SQVTM and CDR2 ANQGSEA. V was clipped by 4 bases and J by 5 bases, with 8 bases between them. This CDR3 is 11 amino acids long. The CDR3, as DNA: TGCAGCGTTGTAGGGGGGGAGACCCAGTACTTC. Translated, it gives CSVVGGETQYF. Drawing the rest from reference TRBV29-1 and TRBJ2-5, the complete variable domain is SAVISQKPSRDICQRGTSLTIQCQVDSQVTMMFWYRQQPGQSLTLIATANQGSEATYESGFVIDKFPISRPNLTFSTLTVSNMSPEDSSIYLCSVVGGETQYFGPGTRLLVL.

This clonotype was picked up many times. This chain uses TRBV7-2 with TRBJ2-5, with D possibly matching TRBD2 (6 bases). This CDR3 contains 15 residues. V shed 5 bases and J shed 1 base, with 14 bases lying between them. Looked up from germline, CDR1 is SGHTA and CDR2 is FQGNSA. This CDR3 is CASSLQGGIQETQYF. The CDR3 coding sequence is TGTGCCAGCAGCCTCCAAGGCGGGATCCAAGAGACCCAGTACTTC.

This clonotype was counted at least ten times. This chain links TRBV6-2 or TRBV6-3 with TRBJ1-1; D remains unclear. Trimming cost V 4 bases and J 5 bases, with 14 bases left between them. This CDR3 is 14 amino acids long. Germline CDR1 is MNHEY and CDR2 is SVGEGT. CDR3 DNA sequence: TGTGCCAGCAGTTCGAGGCGGTTGATAACTGAAGCTTTCTTT. Protein: CASSSRRLITEAFF.

This clonotype was detected many times. V gene TRBV7-8 combines with J gene TRBJ1-2; D is ambiguous. V lost 4 bases, J lost 7 bases, and 13 bases lay in between. This CDR3 has 13 amino acids. The germline gives CDR1 SGHVS, CDR2 FQNEAQ. CDR3 nucleotide sequence: TGTGCCAGCAGCTCCAGTGGTACTGGTGGCTACACCTTC. Protein: CASSSSGTGGYTF.

This clonotype was seen at least ten times. V is TRBV7-8 and J is TRBJ2-5; D remains ambiguous. The CDR3 contains 16 residues. CDR1 and CDR2 from the germline V gene are SGHVS and FQNEAQ. Trimming took 4 bases from V and 1 from J, leaving 16 bases between them. CDR3 sequence: CASSSGSDWAQETQYF. The CDR3 DNA sequence: TGTGCCAGCAGCTCGGGCTCTGACTGGGCCCAAGAGACCCAGTACTTC.

This clonotype was seen only a few times. The V and J genes are TRBV5-1 and TRBJ1-1; 7 nucleotides match TRBD1. The CDR3 spans 15 residues. Germline V CDR1 and CDR2: SGHRS, YFSETQ. J was trimmed by 3 bases and V by 4 bases; bases with no gene match: 9. CDR3 sequence (DNA): TGCGCCAGCAGCCTTCGACAGGGCTGGGACACTGAAGCTTTCTTT. This translates into CASSLRQGWDTEAFF.

This clonotype has more than one count but fewer than ten. The J gene is TRBJ1-1, the V gene TRBV5-1; the D is unclear. The length of the CDR3 is 13 residues. The V end was cut by 5 bases, the J end by 1 base, with 9 bases between. Germline loops: CDR1 SGHRS, CDR2 YFSETQ. The CDR3 DNA reads as TGCGCCAGCAGAGAAGGGCCGAACACTGAAGCTTTCTTT. Residues: CASREGPNTEAFF.